The 30 T cell receptor beta chains in this list originate from one sample, sequenced in a study of T cell responses to AZD1222 COVID-19 vaccine (dated by TCRdb to the early 2020s). Receptors were amplified or captured by the immunoSEQ multiplex PCR assay. What TCRdb holds here is the immuneACCESS table cut down to in-frame rearrangements. Part of the clones is not present; checked against another copy, under half of the missing clones reflect an unresolved V gene, and the others are unexplained. The sample contains about 84,000 clones, nearly 90% of them found a single time. The top ten constitute about 1.6% of the sample. What this sample's time point label stands for: baseline before first vaccination. The specimen comprised peripheral blood, sampled on day 0 of AZD1222 vaccination. The receptor set was obtained from an adult in good health.

This chain connects TRBV15 to TRBJ1-3; no definite D call. The CDR3 contains 14 residues. With 5 bases removed from V and 2 bases from J, the gap between germline ends came to 10 bases. CDR1 is LNHNV and CDR2 is YYDKDF in the germline V gene (reference sequence). The DNA for the CDR3 is TGTGCCACCAGCGGTATACCCCCTGGAAACACCATATATTTT. It is translated as CATSGIPPGNTIYF.

This rearrangement joins TRBV19 to TRBJ2-7; D might be TRBD2 (6 bases). Germline lookup yields CDR1 LNHDA and CDR2 SQIVND (reference sequence). V was shortened by 3 bases and J by 2 bases, with 23 bases between the two germline ends. The CDR3 loop spans 18 amino acids. CDR3 sequence: CASSIRPQSEGWTYEQYF. Here the CDR3 DNA reads TGTGCCAGTAGTATCCGCCCCCAGTCGGAGGGGTGGACCTACGAGCAGTACTTC.

V is TRBV6-2 or TRBV6-3 and J is TRBJ2-1; 14 nucleotides line up with TRBD2. The germline gives CDR1 MNHEY, CDR2 SVGEGT. J lost 0 bases, V lost 0 bases, and 1 base had no gene match. The CDR3 has 18 residues. The CDR3 sequence is CASSYSTSGRASYNEQFF. For the CDR3, the DNA is TGTGCCAGCAGTTACTCGACTAGCGGGAGGGCCTCCTACAATGAGCAGTTCTTC.

This clone was recorded once. V gene TRBV7-9 combines with J gene TRBJ2-3; 8 nucleotides agree with TRBD2. The CDR3 spans 17 residues. J gave up 1 base and V 2 bases, and 8 bases lay outside the gene matches. Germline lookup yields CDR1 SEHNR and CDR2 FQNEAQ (reference sequence). The CDR3 protein is CASSLWGAREGTDTQYF. The CDR3 DNA is TGTGCCAGCAGCTTATGGGGCGCGCGGGAGGGCACAGATACGCAGTATTTT.

This clone has only one observation. The V and J genes are TRBV4-2 and TRBJ2-1; TRBD2 aligns across 8 bases. Germline loops: CDR1 LGHNA, CDR2 YNFKEQ. The CDR3 sequence is 16 residues long. The V gene end was trimmed by 1 base and the J gene end by 6 bases; junction bases not matched to a gene: 8. CDR3 DNA sequence: TGTGCCAGCAGCCAAGGAGGGGGACTAGATGGCAATGAGCAGTTCTTC. This encodes CASSQGGGLDGNEQFF.

The chain uses TRBV11-2 and TRBJ1-3; no clear D gene. The CDR3 runs to 16 residues. Per germline, CDR1 SGHAT and CDR2 FQNNGV. V lost 2 bases, J lost 0 bases, and 11 bases lay in between. Here the CDR3 reads CASSLYVGPSGNTIYF. CDR3 nucleotide sequence: TGTGCCAGCAGCTTATATGTCGGCCCCTCTGGAAACACCATATATTTT.

This clone was recorded once. V usage is TRBV10-1 and J usage is TRBJ2-7; D is undetermined. The germline CDR1 and CDR2 sequences are WNHNN and SYGVQD (reference sequence). This CDR3 region has 10 residues. Trimming left V 7 bases short and J 3 bases short, with 4 bases between. CDR3 sequence: CASNSYEQYF. The CDR3, as DNA: TGCGCCAGCAATAGCTACGAGCAGTACTTC.

The J gene is TRBJ2-1, the V gene TRBV7-3; 8 bases match TRBD2. The CDR3 loop spans 16 amino acids. V lost 0 bases to trimming and J lost 2 bases; unmatched junction nucleotides: 3. From germline, CDR1 is SGHTA and CDR2 FQGTGA. The CDR3 nucleotides are TGTGCCAGCAGCTTAACTACTAGCGGTCCCTACAATGAGCAGTTCTTC. Amino acids: CASSLTTSGPYNEQFF.

V gene TRBV7-2 combines with J gene TRBJ1-6, with unresolved D. This CDR3 has 14 amino acids. V was cut by 4 bases and J by 10 bases, with 14 bases left in between. Germline CDR1 SGHTA, CDR2 FQGNSA. The CDR3 here is CASSYDVVWSPLHF. The CDR3 bases are TGTGCCAGCAGCTACGATGTGGTGTGGTCACCCCTCCACTTT.

The chain recombines TRBV7-2 with TRBJ2-1, with 11 bases fitting TRBD2. In germline, CDR1 is SGHTA, CDR2 FQGNSA. The CDR3 extends over 15 amino acids. With 4 bases clipped from V and 7 bases from J, the junction kept 6 bases outside the gene matches. The CDR3 DNA is TGTGCCAGCAGCTCCACTAGCGGGAGAGTAAATGAGCAGTTCTTC. This sequence encodes CASSSTSGRVNEQFF.

The chain links TRBV18 to TRBJ1-4, with D uncertain. The CDR3 runs 15 residues. V lost 2 bases to trimming and J lost 3 bases, with 10 bases between them. Germline V CDR1 and CDR2: KGHSH, LQKENI. The CDR3 DNA reads TGTGCCAGCTCACCAAGAAGTTTGGCTAATGAAAAACTGTTTTTT. It codes for CASSPRSLANEKLFF.

This clone occurred once. V is TRBV7-2 and J is TRBJ2-4; no definite D call. CDR1 SGHTA and CDR2 FQGNSA come from the germline V gene. The ends were cut back, 3 bases at V and 0 bases at J, with 9 bases in the middle. This CDR3 has 15 residues. CDR3 in amino acids: CASSFGAGAKNIQYF. Here the CDR3 DNA reads TGTGCCAGCAGCTTTGGCGCAGGAGCCAAAAACATTCAGTACTTC.

The V and J genes are TRBV19 and TRBJ1-1, with 9 bases lining up with TRBD1. The junction had 11 bases not matched to a gene; V was cut back by 3 bases and J by 6 bases. The V gene's germline CDR1 is LNHDA and CDR2 SQIVND (reference sequence). This CDR3 has 16 residues. The CDR3 sequence is CASSIGGDRARAEAFF. CDR3 in DNA: TGTGCCAGTAGTATTGGGGGGGACAGGGCGAGGGCTGAAGCTTTCTTT. Based on the CDR3 plus reference TRBV19 and TRBJ1-1, the full variable domain is DGGITQSPKYLFRKEGQNVTLSCEQNLNHDAMYWYRQDPGQGLRLIYYSQIVNDFQKGDIAEGYSVSREKKESFPLTVTSAQKNPTAFYLCASSIGGDRARAEAFFGQGTRLTVV.

The genes are TRBV7-3 and TRBJ2-1, with 8 bases aligning to TRBD1. This CDR3 comprises 13 residues. The germline V gene encodes CDR1 SGHTA and CDR2 FQGTGA. V was clipped by 6 bases and J by 5 bases; unmatched bases: 3. The CDR3 is CASREDRDNEQFF. The CDR3 DNA is TGTGCCAGCAGAGAGGACAGGGACAATGAGCAGTTCTTC.

A few counts support this clone. The V and J genes are TRBV6-5 and TRBJ1-2; D ambiguous. Trimming stripped 7 bases from V and 8 bases from J, with 20 bases between. CDR3 size: 14 residues. Germline V lookup: CDR1 MNHEY, CDR2 SVGAGI. The DNA of the CDR3 is TGTGCCAGCAACCCCCCCGCGGGAATTGAGGGCTACACCTTC. Protein: CASNPPAGIEGYTF.

For the CDR3, the DNA is TGCAGCGTTGCAACGAGGAAATACGAGCAGTACTTC. Protein product: CSVATRKYEQYF. The rearrangement uses TRBV29-1 and TRBJ2-7, with unresolved D. CDR1 is SQVTM, CDR2 ANQGSEA, per germline. The CDR3 loop spans 12 amino acids. The V end was cut by 4 bases, the J end by 4 bases, with 11 bases between.

The CDR3 nucleotides read TGCGCCAGCAGCTTGGGTCTAGCGATGAACACCGGGGAGCTGTTTTTT. Translating it yields CASSLGLAMNTGELFF. The J gene is TRBJ2-2, the V gene TRBV5-1, with a weak D call TRBD2 (6 bases). The V end was cut by 0 bases, the J end by 1 base, with 10 bases between. The CDR3 runs to 16 residues. Germline assignment: CDR1 SGHRS and CDR2 YFSETQ.

V gene TRBV5-1 combines with J gene TRBJ1-3, with D tentatively TRBD1 (6 bases). V lost 0 bases to trimming and J lost 0 bases, with 10 bases between them. In germline, CDR1 is SGHRS, CDR2 YFSETQ. This CDR3 is built from 16 residues. CDR3 protein: CASSLGPGDSGNTIYF. In DNA form, the CDR3 reads TGCGCCAGCAGCTTGGGTCCAGGGGACTCTGGAAACACCATATATTTT.

This clone was observed once. V usage is TRBV19 and J usage is TRBJ2-4; no firm D call. Germline-derived CDR1 and CDR2 are LNHDA and SQIVND (reference sequence). The CDR3 contains 15 residues. The V end lost 3 bases, the J end lost 5 bases, and 14 bases lay between the germline ends. The CDR3 loop is CASSIYGQHENIQYF. CDR3 in DNA: TGTGCCAGTAGTATCTACGGGCAGCATGAAAACATTCAGTACTTC. Full variable domain (rest looked up from reference TRBV19 and TRBJ2-4): DGGITQSPKYLFRKEGQNVTLSCEQNLNHDAMYWYRQDPGQGLRLIYYSQIVNDFQKGDIAEGYSVSREKKESFPLTVTSAQKNPTAFYLCASSIYGQHENIQYFGAGTRLSVL.

This chain uses TRBV30 with TRBJ1-6; D ambiguous. The CDR3 is 11 residues long. Trimming cost V 4 bases and J 7 bases, with 5 bases left between them. The germline V gene encodes CDR1 GTSNPN and CDR2 SVGIG (reference sequence). The CDR3 protein is CAWNTNSPLHF. The CDR3 region has the DNA TGTGCCTGGAATACAAATTCACCCCTCCACTTT.

V gene TRBV20-1 combines with J gene TRBJ1-1; no firm D call. Germline V gene sequence: CDR1 DFQATT, CDR2 SNEGSKA (reference sequence). V gave up 5 bases and J gave up 1 base, with 5 bases separating them. The CDR3 has 11 amino acids. CDR3 residues: CSADGNTEAFF. Written as DNA, the CDR3 is TGCAGTGCTGATGGGAACACTGAAGCTTTCTTT.

The rearrangement joins TRBV29-1 to TRBJ2-1; 8 positions match TRBD2. CDR3 length: 14 amino acids. Looked up from germline, CDR1 is SQVTM and CDR2 is ANQGSEA. The CDR3 here is CSTQEGGRRNEQFF. As DNA, the CDR3 is TGCAGTACCCAGGAGGGCGGGAGGCGCAATGAGCAGTTCTTC.

The chain combines TRBV10-3 with TRBJ1-1; D remains unclear. The germline V and J ends were trimmed by 3 bases and 7 bases, with 6 bases remaining between them. Germline lookup yields CDR1 ENHRY and CDR2 SYGVKD. The length of the CDR3 is 11 residues. The CDR3 reads CAISEMNEAFF. As DNA, the CDR3 is TGTGCCATCAGTGAAATGAATGAAGCTTTCTTT.

The chain has TRBV6-5 and TRBJ2-7, with 8 bases fitting TRBD1. V was clipped by 5 bases and J by 0 bases; unmatched bases: 3. Germline CDR1 and CDR2: MNHEY and SVGAGI. The CDR3 length is 14 residues. CDR3 sequence: CASSRQGSSYEQYF. The CDR3 nucleotides read TGTGCCAGCAGTCGACAGGGGAGCTCCTACGAGCAGTACTTC.

The chain couples TRBV6-5 to TRBJ2-1; TRBD1 is a possible D gene (6 bases). The CDR3 contains 13 residues. Germline values: CDR1 MNHEY, CDR2 SVGAGI. The V gene lost 6 bases and the J gene lost 7 bases, with 13 bases spanning the gap. The CDR3 DNA reads TGTGCCAGCAGAGCCACAGGGACGAATGAGCAGTTCTTC. Translated: CASRATGTNEQFF.

The V call is TRBV18, the J call TRBJ1-6; D not resolved. The CDR3 is 14 residues long. The germline V and J ends were trimmed by 4 bases and 0 bases, with 4 bases remaining between them. Looked up from germline, CDR1 is KGHSH and CDR2 is LQKENI. The CDR3, as DNA: TGTGCCAGCTCACTGAGCTCCTATAATTCACCCCTCCACTTT. Amino acids: CASSLSSYNSPLHF.

The chain recombines TRBV6-5 with TRBJ1-5; D is ambiguous. The germline V and J ends were trimmed by 4 bases and 2 bases, with 9 bases remaining between them. Germline lookup yields CDR1 MNHEY and CDR2 SVGAGI. The CDR3 length is 14 residues. As DNA, the CDR3 is TGTGCCAGCAGTTTTGAAATGGGCAATCAGCCCCAGCATTTT. Its protein is CASSFEMGNQPQHF.

This chain links TRBV6-5 with TRBJ1-3; D gene ambiguous. CDR1 MNHEY and CDR2 SVGAGI come from the germline V gene. This CDR3 region has 15 residues. V shed 7 bases and J shed 0 bases, with 13 bases lying between them. The DNA of the CDR3 is TGTGCCAGCATTAAGGACGGCGCCTCTGGAAACACCATATATTTT. The encoded protein is CASIKDGASGNTIYF.

The chain links TRBV19 to TRBJ2-2; 11 bases line up with TRBD1. Per germline, CDR1 LNHDA and CDR2 SQIVND (reference sequence). The CDR3 loop spans 16 amino acids. The J segment lost 4 bases and the V segment lost 7 bases, leaving 8 bases of the junction unmatched. As DNA, the CDR3 is TGTGCCAGTAATACCTGGACAGGGGGCGCCACCGGGGAGCTGTTTTTT. It translates to CASNTWTGGATGELFF.

The chain recombines TRBV6-2 or TRBV6-3 with TRBJ2-1; 9 nucleotides agree with TRBD2. Losses at the gene ends were 4 bases for V and 8 bases for J; bases not matched to a gene: 9. Per germline, CDR1 MNHEY and CDR2 SVGEGT. The CDR3 is made up of 15 amino acids. The CDR3 spells CASSSTSGPTDEQFF. In nucleotides, the CDR3 is TGTGCCAGCAGTTCGACTAGCGGACCTACCGATGAGCAGTTCTTC.